A selection of T cell receptor beta chains follows, all from one sample in a study of blood T cells in healthy people across ages. Via MiXCR, TCRdb re-called the 5' RACE reads, giving one row per CDR3 protein. Of 1.5 million to 2 million distinct CDR3 sequences in the sample, 28% are singletons; the top ten hold about 8%. The sequenced material came from blood. These receptors all stem from a woman under 40 in good health. CDR3s include the opening cysteine and the closing phenylalanine or tryptophan. Fields, in order: D gene, V gene, J gene, clone size, CDR3 protein, CDR3 DNA. The D gene is left open where the match is weak. Some rows mark clone size as missing; the rest say once, few, many or name a class of expanded clone.

.,TRBV2,TRBJ2-5,.,CASSGTVKETQYF,TGTGCCAGCAGTGGGACAGTGAAAGAGACCCAGTACTTC
.,TRBV27,TRBJ1-6,many,CASRRTDNSPLHF,TGTGCCAGCCGCCGAACGGACAATTCACCCCTCCACTTT
TRBD2,TRBV12-3/TRBV12-4,TRBJ2-5,.,CTSSFPEGGETQYF,TGTACCAGCAGCTTCCCGGAGGGAGGGGAGACCCAGTACTTC
.,TRBV10-2,TRBJ2-3,few,CASRRGVSADTQYF,TGCGCCAGCAGAAGGGGAGTGAGTGCAGATACGCAGTATTTT
.,TRBV10-2,TRBJ2-7,many,CASRSMGGTYEQYF,TGCGCCAGCCGCTCAATGGGGGGAACCTACGAGCAGTACTTC
.,TRBV27,TRBJ1-2,few,CASRLTGNNYGYTF,TGTGCCAGCAGACTTACAGGGAACAACTATGGCTACACCTTC
TRBD2,TRBV20-1,TRBJ2-7,many,CSAAGLLGSYEQYF,TGCAGTGCAGCGGGACTTTTGGGCTCCTACGAGCAGTACTTC
.,TRBV6-5,TRBJ1-1,.,CASRELTPMNTEAFF,TGTGCCAGCAGGGAGTTGACACCCATGAACACTGAAGCTTTCTTT
.,TRBV7-2,TRBJ2-3,.,CASSLVGRTSTDTQYF,TGTGCCAGCAGCTTAGTGGGCAGAACTAGCACAGATACGCAGTATTTT
.,TRBV20-1,TRBJ1-1,few,CSATLGYTEAFF,TGCAGTGCTACCTTGGGGTACACTGAAGCTTTCTTT
.,TRBV28,TRBJ1-2,few,CASSLRGYVRGYTF,TGTGCCAGCAGTTTGAGGGGTTACGTACGAGGCTACACCTTC
TRBD1,TRBV6-1,TRBJ1-6,once,CASTPGTGNSPLHF,TGTGCCAGCACCCCCGGGACAGGGAATTCACCCCTCCACTTT
.,TRBV5-1,TRBJ2-5,few,CASSLRGRRETQYF,TGCGCCAGCAGCTTGCGGGGGCGGAGAGAGACCCAGTACTTC
TRBD2,TRBV10-3,TRBJ2-5,many,CAIRPGLAGGETQYF,TGTGCCATCAGGCCTGGACTAGCCGGCGGAGAGACCCAGTACTTC
.,TRBV27,TRBJ2-7,few,CACSSPNGRTYEQYF,TGTGCCTGCAGTTCCCCGAATGGCAGAACCTACGAGCAGTACTTC
TRBD2,TRBV20-1,TRBJ2-7,few,CSARDYPSGTVIDSYEQYF,TGCAGTGCTAGAGATTATCCTAGCGGGACCGTTATTGATTCCTACGAGCAGTACTTC
.,TRBV7-2,TRBJ2-4,many,CASSGGNIQYF,TGTGCCAGCAGCGGTGGGAACATTCAGTACTTC
.,TRBV18,TRBJ2-6,.,CASSPPIQFSGANVLTF,TGTGCCAGCTCACCACCGATACAGTTCTCTGGGGCCAACGTCCTGACTTTC
.,TRBV15,TRBJ1-5,few,CATSRDGSNQPQHF,TGTGCCACCAGCAGAGACGGGAGCAATCAGCCCCAGCATTTT
.,TRBV20-1,TRBJ2-3,many,CSTLTRDTQYF,TGCAGCACATTAACGCGGGATACGCAGTATTTT
.,TRBV12-3/TRBV12-4,TRBJ1-5,many,CASSRAGNQPQHF,TGTGCCAGCAGCAGGGCTGGTAATCAGCCCCAGCATTTT
.,TRBV6-1,TRBJ2-7,.,CASSEMEVRAYEQYF,TGTGCCAGCAGTGAAATGGAGGTCAGGGCCTACGAGCAGTACTTC
TRBD1,TRBV28,TRBJ2-7,many,CASRRTGIYHEQYF,TGTGCCAGCAGACGGACAGGTATTTACCACGAGCAGTACTTC
.,TRBV4-1,TRBJ1-4,many,CASSQGPTNLNEKLFF,TGCGCCAGCAGCCAAGGACCGACCAACCTCAATGAAAAACTGTTTTTT
TRBD1,TRBV5-1,TRBJ1-1,.,CASGGDSMNTEAFF,TGCGCCAGCGGCGGGGACAGCATGAACACTGAAGCTTTCTTT
TRBD2,TRBV2,TRBJ2-5,few,CASSEGAGVIQETQYF,TGTGCCAGCAGTGAGGGAGCGGGGGTGATTCAAGAGACCCAGTACTTC
.,TRBV7-6,TRBJ2-1,.,CASSVSGPRNEQFF,TGTGCCAGCAGCGTTAGCGGACCTAGGAATGAGCAGTTCTTC
.,TRBV14,TRBJ2-4,many,CASSQDDRLGLLWNIQYF,TGTGCCAGCAGCCAAGACGACAGGTTGGGATTGTTGTGGAACATTCAGTACTTC
TRBD2,TRBV20-1,TRBJ2-2,few,CSARRLAGGVAGELFF,TGCAGTGCTAGAAGACTAGCGGGGGGTGTCGCCGGGGAGCTGTTTTTT
.,TRBV20-1,TRBJ2-7,.,CSARDNFGDEQYF,TGCAGTGCTAGGGATAACTTTGGCGATGAGCAGTACTTC
.,TRBV12-3/TRBV12-4,TRBJ2-5,.,CATAFQETQYF,TGTGCCACAGCCTTCCAAGAGACCCAGTACTTC
TRBD2,TRBV25-1,TRBJ2-3,few,CAGIGLAECTDTQYF,TGTGCCGGCATAGGACTAGCGGAGTGCACAGATACGCAGTATTTT
.,TRBV5-1,TRBJ2-7,few,CASSRGGTSTYEQYF,TGCGCCAGTTCAAGGGGGGGGACTTCTACCTACGAGCAGTACTTC
TRBD2,TRBV6-6,TRBJ2-5,many,CASSSPREREIVKTQYF,TGTGCCAGCAGTTCCCCAAGGGAGCGGGAGATAGTGAAGACCCAGTACTTC
.,TRBV12-2,TRBJ1-2,.,CASRYLQGRADGYTF,TGTGCAAGTCGCTACCTGCAAGGCAGGGCCGATGGCTACACCTTC
.,TRBV6-6,TRBJ2-1,few,CASSAVGAGSYNEQFF,TGTGCCAGCAGTGCCGTAGGGGCGGGGTCCTACAATGAGCAGTTCTTC
.,TRBV3-1,TRBJ2-1,many,CATSWAGIYNEQFF,TGTGCCACATCCTGGGCGGGGATCTACAATGAGCAGTTCTTC
.,TRBV29-1,TRBJ1-1,.,CSVNDRNTEAFF,TGCAGCGTCAATGACAGGAACACTGAAGCTTTCTTT
TRBD1,TRBV3-1,TRBJ1-5,.,CASSQSRGHQPQHF,TGTGCCAGCAGCCAGTCCAGGGGGCATCAGCCCCAGCATTTT
.,TRBV20-1,TRBJ2-1,few,CSRQSDNEQFF,TGCAGTAGACAGTCAGACAATGAGCAGTTCTTC
.,TRBV30,TRBJ2-5,.,CAWRPARGVRETQYF,TGTGCCTGGAGACCGGCTCGGGGAGTGCGGGAGACCCAGTACTTC